This TCR beta chain appears in the sequencing data of a study of human T cells and chemical hapten exposure. Study as a whole: 2% DPC applied to a 2 cm by 2 cm arm area sensitized donors. General study results and limits: Expanded TCRs made up significantly more big CDR3 similarity clusters than controls did. TCRs exceeding a frequency of 1 in 1000 stayed unchanged under DPC sensitization.

This clonotype was observed at least ten times. Its antigen is still unknown. The CDR3 sequence is 13 residues long. V was trimmed by 5 bases and J by 6 bases, leaving 13 bases between them. Looked up from germline, CDR1 is KGHSH and CDR2 is LQKENI. Via MiXCR, TCRdb re-called the RACE reads, giving one row per CDR3 protein. The sample lists hundreds of thousands of distinct CDR3 sequences, about 6% occurring once. Time point: patch test 2, 6 weeks after DPC sensitization. Indicated treatment: therapeutic diphenylcyclopropenone sensitization with weekly scalp DPC. The sample consisted of whole blood, taken in connection with sensitization to the hapten diphenylcyclopropenone (DPC). This TCR was recovered from a woman under 30 with alopecia areata. Some clones in this sample may be carry-over from other donors' samples. The chain combines TRBV18 with TRBJ1-2; possibly TRBD1 for D (5 bases). CDR3 loop: CASSSSRENGYTF. CDR3 DNA: TGTGCCAGCTCATCGAGCAGGGAGAATGGCTACACCTTC.